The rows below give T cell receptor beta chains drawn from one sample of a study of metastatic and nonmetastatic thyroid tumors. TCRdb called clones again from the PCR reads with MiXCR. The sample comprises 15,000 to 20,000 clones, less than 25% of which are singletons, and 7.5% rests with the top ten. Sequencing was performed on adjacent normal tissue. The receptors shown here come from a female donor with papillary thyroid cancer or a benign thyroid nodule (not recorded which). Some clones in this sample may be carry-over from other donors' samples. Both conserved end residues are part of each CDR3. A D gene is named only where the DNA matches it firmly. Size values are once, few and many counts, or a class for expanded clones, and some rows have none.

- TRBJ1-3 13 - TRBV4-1 TGCGCCAGCAGCCAAACTAGAGGAAACACCATATATTTT CASSQTRGNTIYF
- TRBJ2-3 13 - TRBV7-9 TGTGCCAGCAGCTTTTGGGGGTCCTATACGCAGTATTTT CASSFWGSYTQYF
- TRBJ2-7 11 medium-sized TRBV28 TGTGCCAGCAGTAAAAAATACGAGCAGTACTTC CASSKKYEQYF
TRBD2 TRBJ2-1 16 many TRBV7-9 TGTGCCAGCAGCTTAGTTGGTGGGAGGGCCCATGATGAGCAGTTCTTC CASSLVGGRAHDEQFF
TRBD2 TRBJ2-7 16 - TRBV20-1 TGCAGTGCTAGATCGGGACTAGCGGGAGAACCCTACGAGCAGTACTTC CSARSGLAGEPYEQYF
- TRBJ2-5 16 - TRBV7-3 TGTGCCAGCAGCTTACAGGGTGCTGGGATCGGAGAGACCCAGTACTTC CASSLQGAGIGETQYF
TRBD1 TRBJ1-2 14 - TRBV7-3 TGTGCCAGCAGCGACAGGGGGACTAACTATGGCTACACCTTC CASSDRGTNYGYTF
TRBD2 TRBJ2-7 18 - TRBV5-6 TGTGCCAGCAGCTCGCGGCCTAGCGGGAAAGGGCCCTCCTACGAGCAATACTTC CASSSRPSGKGPSYEQYF
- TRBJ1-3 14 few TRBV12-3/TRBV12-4 TGTGCCAGCAGCCCCCGCAGGGTGGAAAACACCATATATTTT CASSPRRVENTIYF
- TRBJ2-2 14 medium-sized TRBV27 TGTGCCAGCAGTTTTGGAACCTACACCGGGGAGCTGTTTTTT CASSFGTYTGELFF
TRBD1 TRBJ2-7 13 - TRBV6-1 TGTGCCAGCAGTACGACAGGGTCTTGGGAGCAGTACTTC CASSTTGSWEQYF
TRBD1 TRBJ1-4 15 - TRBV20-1 TGCAGTGCTAGAGAACCGGGACAGGAATCTAACGGACTGTTTTTT CSAREPGQESNGLFF
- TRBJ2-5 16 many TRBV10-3 TGTGCCATCAGTGAGCCGTCAAGAGGGGGGCAAGAGACCCAGTACTTC CAISEPSRGGQETQYF
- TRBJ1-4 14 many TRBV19 TGTGCCAGTGGTACCAGGGCATCTAATGAAAAACTGTTTTTT CASGTRASNEKLFF
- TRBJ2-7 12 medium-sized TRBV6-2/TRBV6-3 TGTGCCAGCAGGGACTTTGCCTACGAGCAGTACTTC CASRDFAYEQYF
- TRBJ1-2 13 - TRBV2 TGTGCCAGCAGGCCGGGCAAGGAAAATGGCTACACCTTC CASRPGKENGYTF
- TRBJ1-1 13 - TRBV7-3 TGTGCCAGCAGCTTAACAGGTATCACTGAAGCTTTCTTT CASSLTGITEAFF
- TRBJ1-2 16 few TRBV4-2 TGTGCCAGCAGCCGAGAACGGGGCTCGTCTTCCTATGCCTACACCTTC CASSRERGSSSYAYTF
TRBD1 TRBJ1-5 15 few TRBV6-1 TGTGCCAGCAGTGAATCCGGGACAGGGTACCAGCCCCAGCATTTT CASSESGTGYQPQHF
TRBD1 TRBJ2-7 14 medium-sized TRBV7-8 TGTGCCAGCAGCCCCACCGGGACAGCCTACGAGCAGTACTTC CASSPTGTAYEQYF
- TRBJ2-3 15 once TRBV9 TGTGCCAGCAGCTCGCTAGTGGACAACACAGATACGCAGTATTTT CASSSLVDNTDTQYF
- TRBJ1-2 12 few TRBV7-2 TGTGCCAGCAGCTCGATAGGGGCTGGCTACACCTTC CASSSIGAGYTF
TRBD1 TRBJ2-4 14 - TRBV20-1 TGCAGTGCTTCGACAGGGAATCCCAAAAACATTCAGTACTTC CSASTGNPKNIQYF
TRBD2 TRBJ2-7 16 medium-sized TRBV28 TGTGCCAGCAGACGAGGAAGACTAGCGGGATGGTACGAGCAGTACTTC CASRRGRLAGWYEQYF
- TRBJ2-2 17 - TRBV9 TGTGCCAGCAGAGAAACAGGGCCGCCGGGTAACACCGGGGAGCTGTTTTTT CASRETGPPGNTGELFF
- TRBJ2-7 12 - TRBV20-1 TGCAGTGCTCCGGGACCTTCTGGGGAGCAGTACTTC CSAPGPSGEQYF
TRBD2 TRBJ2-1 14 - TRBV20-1 TGCAGTGTCTTTAACCGCGGGAGCCGCAATGAGCAGTTCTTC CSVFNRGSRNEQFF
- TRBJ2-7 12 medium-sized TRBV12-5 TGTGCTAGTGGTTTGGGGTGGAGGGAGCAGTACTTC CASGLGWREQYF
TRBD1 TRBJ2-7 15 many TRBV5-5 TGTGCCAGCAGCTCGGCGGGACAGGGGGCCCACGAGCAGTACTTC CASSSAGQGAHEQYF
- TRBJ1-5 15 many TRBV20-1 TGCAGTGCTAGAGATCGTCGGGGAGGCAATCAGCCCCAGCATTTT CSARDRRGGNQPQHF
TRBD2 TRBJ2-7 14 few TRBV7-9 TGTGCCAGCATCCCTAGCGGGAGGGCCGCTGAGCAGTACTTC CASIPSGRAAEQYF
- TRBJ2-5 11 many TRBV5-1 TGCGCCAGCAGCTTGAGCGAGACCCAGTACTTC CASSLSETQYF
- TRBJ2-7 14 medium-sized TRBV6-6 TGTGCCAGCAGTTACTACGGGAAGACCTACGAGCAGTACTTC CASSYYGKTYEQYF
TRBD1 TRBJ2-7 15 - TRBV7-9 TGTGCCAGCAGCTCGCACCGGGACAGGGGCCACGAGCAGTACTTC CASSSHRDRGHEQYF
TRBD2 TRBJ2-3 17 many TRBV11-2 TGTGCCAGCAGTCCGGGACTAGCGGCCCAGAGCACAGATACGCAGTATTTT CASSPGLAAQSTDTQYF
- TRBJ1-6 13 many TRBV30 TGTGCCTGGAACGCCAGAGATAATTCACCCCTCCACTTT CAWNARDNSPLHF
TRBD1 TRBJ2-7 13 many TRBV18 TGTGCCAGCTCAAGTACAGGGGGCGGCGAGCAGTACTTC CASSSTGGGEQYF
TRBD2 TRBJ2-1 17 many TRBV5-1 TGCGCCACCCCGATTGGAAGAGGACTAGCGGAATACAATGAGCAGTTCTTC CATPIGRGLAEYNEQFF
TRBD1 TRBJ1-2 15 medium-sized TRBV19 TGTGCCAGTAGTATACTGGGACAGGGGGCGAGTGGCTACACCTTC CASSILGQGASGYTF
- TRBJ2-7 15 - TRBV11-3 TGTGCCAGCGCCGAACGTTATGTCGGTTACTACGAGCAGCAATTC CASAERYVGYYEQQF
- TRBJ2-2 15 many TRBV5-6 TGTGCCAGCAGCTTGGAGGCGTTGCGCACCGGGGAGCTGTTTTTT CASSLEALRTGELFF
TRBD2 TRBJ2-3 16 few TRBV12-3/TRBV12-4 TGTGCCAGCGTTACCACTAGCGGGGGTGCCACAGATACGCAGTATTTT CASVTTSGGATDTQYF
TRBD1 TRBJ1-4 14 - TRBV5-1 TGCGCCAGCAGCTTCTCACAGGGGGATGAAAAACTGTTTTTT CASSFSQGDEKLFF
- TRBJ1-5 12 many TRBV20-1 TGCAGTGCTAGAGATCTCGGTCGGCCCCAGCATTTT CSARDLGRPQHF
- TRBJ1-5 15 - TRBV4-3 TGCGCCAGCAGCCAAGATTCAGGGAGGGGACAGCCCCAGCATTTT CASSQDSGRGQPQHF
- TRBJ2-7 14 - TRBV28 TGTGCCACTCCGACTAGTTTCGGTGACTACGAGCAGTACTTC CATPTSFGDYEQYF
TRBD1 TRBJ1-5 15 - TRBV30 TGTGCCTGGAGCGAAGGGACAGGGATCTATCAGCCCCAGCATTTT CAWSEGTGIYQPQHF
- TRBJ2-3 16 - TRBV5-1 TGCGCCAGCAGCGTCCCCATAGGGGAAGGAGCAGATACGCAGTATTTT CASSVPIGEGADTQYF
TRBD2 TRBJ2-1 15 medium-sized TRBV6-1 TGTGCCAGCAGTCGCGGACTAGCGGGAGAGGTTGAGCAGTTCTTC CASSRGLAGEVEQFF
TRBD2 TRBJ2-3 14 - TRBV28 TGTGCCAGCAGCCGAGCGGGATACACAGATACGCAGTATTTT CASSRAGYTDTQYF
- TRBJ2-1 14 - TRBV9 TGTGCCAGCAGCGTCGCTCACCACGTGGGTGAGCAGTTCTTC CASSVAHHVGEQFF
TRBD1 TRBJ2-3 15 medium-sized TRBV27 TGTGCCAGCAGTTTAGTTGGCAGGGGGCGAGATACGCAGTATTTT CASSLVGRGRDTQYF
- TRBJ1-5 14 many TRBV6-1 TGTGCCAGCAGCCGCCGGACTACCAATCAGCCCCAGCATTTT CASSRRTTNQPQHF
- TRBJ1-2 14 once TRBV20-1 TGCAGTGCTAGCATCCGACAAGGGCCGTATGGCTACACCTTC CSASIRQGPYGYTF
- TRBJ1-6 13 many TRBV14 TGTGCCAGCAGCCAAGTCCCTTGGTCACCCCTCCACTTT CASSQVPWSPLHF
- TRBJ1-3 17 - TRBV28 TGTGCCAGCAGTTTTAGCGGGGGGCAGTACTCTGGAAACACCATATATTTT CASSFSGGQYSGNTIYF
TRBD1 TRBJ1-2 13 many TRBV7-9 TGTGCCAGCAGCTCCGAGGACAGGGATGGCTACACCTTC CASSSEDRDGYTF